This TCR beta chain appears in the sequencing data of a study of cytomegalovirus exposure and HLA in healthy donors. General study findings and limits: Roughly even sequencing depth across donors was the assumption behind the presence/absence analyses. The study found most TCR sequences rare, yet found some public TCRs in many donors.

Both 60 Vbeta primers and 13 Jbeta primers went into the PCR. Only in-frame clones appear in the TCRdb table, and some are missing; sequencing was by immunoSEQ multiplex PCR. The table has tens of thousands of clones, roughly 83% seen once. Note on this clone: Its antigen is not identified.

Sequenced: PBMCs. This TCR derives from a man younger than 35 in good health and CMV-seronegative.

CDR3 nucleotides: TGTGCCAGCAGCGCCGGACAGGGGAGACTGAACACTGAAGCTTTCTTT. Its translation: CASSAGQGRLNTEAFF. The V gene is TRBV9, the J gene TRBJ1-1; 9 bases are shared with TRBD1. The CDR3 covers 16 residues. Per the germline V gene, CDR1 is SGDLS and CDR2 is YYNGEE. The junction had 6 bases not matched to a gene; V was cut back by 3 bases and J by 0 bases. Full variable domain (rest looked up from reference TRBV9 and TRBJ1-1): DSGVTQTPKHLITATGQRVTLRCSPRSGDLSVYWYQQSLDQGLQFLIQYYNGEERAKGNILERFSAQQFPDLHSELNLSSLELGDSALYFCASSAGQGRLNTEAFFGQGTRLTVV.